A single sample gave rise to the 21 T cell receptor beta chains below, sequenced in a study of T cells in localized non-small cell lung cancer. Profiled with immunoSEQ multiplex PCR; TCRdb holds only in-frame clones, not every one. The table includes about 39,000 clones, around 79% detected once. Material: PBMCs, obtained before any cancer treatment. These receptor sequences come from a woman between 35 and 70 years old with stage II squamous cell lung carcinoma.

The chain carries TRBV11-1 and TRBJ2-2, with D possibly matching TRBD1 (6 bases). V gave up 3 bases and J gave up 5 bases, with 7 bases separating them. Germline loops: CDR1 SGHAT, CDR2 FQDESV (reference sequence). The CDR3 runs 13 residues. The CDR3 protein is CASSLGATGELFF. The CDR3 nucleotides are TGTGCCAGCAGCTTGGGGGCGACCGGGGAGCTGTTTTTT.

The chain combines TRBV7-2 with TRBJ1-1; TRBD1 aligns across 7 bases. Germline V gives CDR1 SGHTA, CDR2 FQGNSA. The junction had 9 bases not matched to a gene; V was cut back by 5 bases and J by 6 bases. This CDR3 comprises 14 residues. CDR3 sequence (DNA): TGTGCCAGCAGCATCCGACAGGGTGCCCCTGAAGCTTTCTTT. This codes for CASSIRQGAPEAFF.

The V call is TRBV28, the J call TRBJ2-1; D unclear. V shed 1 base and J shed 5 bases, with 6 bases lying between them. The germline CDR1 and CDR2 sequences are MDHEN and SYDVKM. This CDR3 spans 13 amino acids. The CDR3 sequence is CASSLYRNNEQFF. The CDR3 nucleotides read TGTGCCAGCAGTTTATACAGAAACAATGAGCAGTTCTTC.

This rearrangement joins TRBV28 to TRBJ1-2, with a possible D match to TRBD1 (5 bases). This CDR3 spans 13 amino acids. Germline V gives CDR1 MDHEN, CDR2 SYDVKM. Trimming left V 1 base short and J 6 bases short, with 9 bases between. CDR3 nucleotide sequence: TGTGCCAGCAGTTTATTTGGGGGAAATGGCTACACCTTC. Translated, it gives CASSLFGGNGYTF.

This chain joins TRBV6-5 and TRBJ2-2; unclear D gene. This CDR3 contains 14 residues. CDR1 is MNHEY, CDR2 SVGAGI, per germline. V gave up 7 bases and J gave up 7 bases, with 16 bases separating them. CDR3 sequence reads: CASMGPQASGELFF. The CDR3 DNA reads TGTGCCAGCATGGGCCCCCAAGCGAGCGGGGAGCTGTTTTTT.

The gene calls are TRBV29-1 and TRBJ2-3; D perhaps matches TRBD2 (6 bases). CDR1 is SQVTM, CDR2 ANQGSEA, per germline. The CDR3 is made up of 12 amino acids. Trimming took 1 base from V and 4 from J, leaving 6 bases between them. The CDR3 DNA sequence: TGCAGCGTTGAAGGCGGGGCAGATACGCAGTATTTT. Protein: CSVEGGADTQYF.

The sample holds a few counts of this clone. V gene TRBV6-1 combines with J gene TRBJ2-7; 10 bases line up with TRBD2. Germline-derived CDR1 and CDR2 are MNHNS and SASEGT. The CDR3 length is 17 residues. The J segment lost 3 bases and the V segment lost 1 base, leaving 9 bases of the junction unmatched. CDR3 amino acids: CASSEVSSSGGFYEQYF. The CDR3 DNA reads TGTGCCAGCAGTGAAGTAAGTTCTAGCGGGGGATTCTACGAGCAGTACTTC.

The V and J genes are TRBV14 and TRBJ2-1; TRBD2 aligns across 14 bases. The V gene's germline CDR1 is SGHDN and CDR2 FVKESK. The CDR3 spans 17 residues. Trimming cost V 3 bases and J 7 bases; bases outside gene matches: 8. CDR3 bases: TGTGCCAGCAGCCAGCCAGGGACTAGCGGGAGTGGGAATGAGCAGTTCTTC. Encoded protein: CASSQPGTSGSGNEQFF. Based on the CDR3 plus reference TRBV14 and TRBJ2-1, the full variable domain is EAGVTQFPSHSVIEKGQTVTLRCDPISGHDNLYWYRRVMGKEIKFLLHFVKESKQDESGMPNNRFLAERTGGTYSTLKVQPAELEDSGVYFCASSQPGTSGSGNEQFFGPGTRLTVL.

The genes are TRBV28 and TRBJ1-5; the D is unclear. Germline V gene sequence: CDR1 MDHEN, CDR2 SYDVKM. The V gene lost 7 bases and the J gene lost 6 bases, with 13 bases spanning the gap. The CDR3 covers 13 residues. Here the CDR3 reads CASTTPGVQPQHF. In DNA form, the CDR3 reads TGTGCCAGCACCACCCCCGGGGTTCAGCCCCAGCATTTT. Full variable domain (remainder filled in from reference TRBV28 and TRBJ1-5): DVKVTQSSRYLVKRTGEKVFLECVQDMDHENMFWYRQDPGLGLRLIYFSYDVKMKEKGDIPEGYSVSREKKERFSLILESASTNQTSMYLCASTTPGVQPQHFGDGTRLSIL.

This chain links TRBV6-5 with TRBJ2-3, with D perhaps TRBD2 (6 bases). V was cut by 0 bases and J by 3 bases, with 13 bases left in between. Looked up from germline, CDR1 is MNHEY and CDR2 is SVGAGI. CDR3 size: 16 residues. The CDR3 reads CASSYSWDSKTDTQYF. For the CDR3, the DNA is TGTGCCAGCAGTTACTCTTGGGACTCCAAAACAGATACGCAGTATTTT.

This clone was picked up a small number of times. The rearrangement joins TRBV7-9 to TRBJ1-5; the match to TRBD1 covers 7 bases. The CDR3 is 15 residues long. V gave up 5 bases and J gave up 1 base; unmatched junction bases: 5. CDR1 is SEHNR and CDR2 is FQNEAQ in the germline V gene (reference sequence). The CDR3 loop reads CASSTQTGSNQPQHF. In nucleotides, the CDR3 is TGTGCCAGCAGCACTCAGACAGGGAGCAATCAGCCCCAGCATTTT.

The V and J genes are TRBV18 and TRBJ1-2, with TRBD1 identical over 9 bases. Germline trimming cut 3 bases from V and 0 bases from J; bases unmatched to any gene: 11. This CDR3 region has 18 residues. Germline assignment: CDR1 KGHSH and CDR2 LQKENI. The CDR3 DNA reads as TGTGCCAGCTCACCTCTATCCTCTCGGACAGGGGCTAACTATGGCTACACCTTC. Its protein is CASSPLSSRTGANYGYTF.

Worth noting for this clone: Other DNA variants within this sample encode the same CDR3. The gene calls are TRBV27 and TRBJ1-2; D unclear. CDR1 MNHEY and CDR2 SMNVEV come from the germline V gene (reference sequence). Trimming took 2 bases from V and 2 from J, leaving 6 bases between them. CDR3 length: 13 residues. CDR3 coding DNA: TGTGCCAGCAGTTTAAAAGGAAACTATGGCTACACCTTC. It translates to CASSLKGNYGYTF.

The chain joins TRBV18 to TRBJ2-2, with a tentative D call TRBD2 (6 bases). The V gene lost 1 base and the J gene lost 6 bases, with 9 bases spanning the gap. CDR3 length equals 14 residues. Germline V gene data show CDR1 as KGHSH and CDR2 as LQKENI. The CDR3, as DNA: TGTGCCAGCTCACCACAAACGGGAGCCGGGGAGCTGTTTTTT. Translated, it gives CASSPQTGAGELFF.

The J gene is TRBJ1-2, the V gene TRBV19; D unclear. CDR1 and CDR2 from the germline V gene are LNHDA and SQIVND (reference sequence). The CDR3 is made up of 16 amino acids. Trimming left V 2 bases short and J 1 base short, with 14 bases between. In DNA, the CDR3 is TGTGCCAGTAGTATAAGGGCCGGCGGGGATAACTATGGCTACACCTTC. Encoded protein: CASSIRAGGDNYGYTF. Full variable domain (rest looked up from reference TRBV19 and TRBJ1-2): DGGITQSPKYLFRKEGQNVTLSCEQNLNHDAMYWYRQDPGQGLRLIYYSQIVNDFQKGDIAEGYSVSREKKESFPLTVTSAQKNPTAFYLCASSIRAGGDNYGYTFGSGTRLTVV.

The gene calls are TRBV28 and TRBJ2-3; the match to TRBD2 covers 7 bases. The V segment lost 3 bases and the J segment 2 bases; nucleotides outside the gene matches: 5. In germline, CDR1 is MDHEN, CDR2 SYDVKM. This CDR3 is built from 15 residues. The CDR3, as DNA: TGTGCCAGCAGTTTGGCCGGGGACTACACAGATACGCAGTATTTT. It translates to CASSLAGDYTDTQYF.

This chain links TRBV6-1 with TRBJ1-5; D is ambiguous. CDR1 MNHNS and CDR2 SASEGT come from the germline V gene. V lost 6 bases and J lost 7, with 10 bases in between. This CDR3 region has 12 residues. This CDR3 is CASSYPQQPQHF. The CDR3 bases are TGTGCCAGCAGCTACCCACAGCAGCCCCAGCATTTT.

The rearrangement uses TRBV6-5 and TRBJ2-7; 7 nucleotides line up with TRBD2. The CDR3 is 13 amino acids. Germline assignment: CDR1 MNHEY and CDR2 SVGAGI. The V segment lost 5 bases and the J segment 2 bases; nucleotides outside the gene matches: 3. This chain's CDR3 is CASSGGGTYEQYF. The CDR3 DNA reads TGTGCCAGCAGTGGGGGGGGGACCTACGAGCAGTACTTC.

The chain recombines TRBV10-2 with TRBJ2-7, with TRBD1 matching 8 bases. This CDR3 is 16 amino acids long. CDR1 is WSHSY, CDR2 SAAADI, per germline. J lost 2 bases, V lost 4 bases, and 10 bases had no gene match. The CDR3: CASSVPRDRNTYEQYF. In nucleotides, the CDR3 is TGCGCCAGCAGTGTCCCCCGGGACAGGAACACCTACGAGCAGTACTTC.

This chain joins TRBV5-1 and TRBJ1-2; D is unclear. The germline CDR1 and CDR2 sequences are SGHRS and YFSETQ. CDR3 length: 15 amino acids. V shed 0 bases and J shed 0 bases, with 9 bases lying between them. CDR3 in DNA: TGCGCCAGCAGCTTGGACAGCACAGCTAACTATGGCTACACCTTC. Translated, it gives CASSLDSTANYGYTF.

The rearrangement joins TRBV7-9 to TRBJ2-1, with unresolved D. V shed 1 base and J shed 6 bases, with 13 bases lying between them. The CDR3 length is 15 residues. The germline V gene has CDR1 SEHNR and CDR2 FQNEAQ (reference sequence). CDR3 in amino acids: CASSLGPLGINEQFF. DNA for the CDR3: TGTGCCAGCAGCTTAGGGCCCCTGGGGATCAATGAGCAGTTCTTC.